These 29 T cell receptor beta chains originate from one sample sequenced in a study of a mutant IDH1 vaccine in newly diagnosed glioma. Produced via immunoSEQ multiplex PCR; TCRdb's table is partial and in-frame only. The repertoire includes around 120,000 clones, 80% of them detected once, and about 5.5% sits in the top ten. Time point indicated: week 11, during vaccination. The study gave 300 ug of mutant IDH1 20-mer peptide per vaccine dose, with topical imiquimod. These receptors have no identified antigens. Source: PBMCs, taken from a glioma patient whose treatment included an IDH1 peptide vaccine. Receptor source: a man aged 40-50 years with glioma.

The chain uses TRBV18 and TRBJ1-2; D is unclear. The CDR3 covers 14 residues. Germline lookup yields CDR1 KGHSH and CDR2 LQKENI. V lost 0 bases and J 2 bases, leaving 7 bases between the germline ends. The CDR3 DNA reads TGTGCCAGCTCACCACCGAGTCAGAACTATGGCTACACCTTC. This translates into CASSPPSQNYGYTF.

This chain links TRBV7-9 with TRBJ1-6; D might be TRBD1 (5 bases). The CDR3 covers 14 residues. The germline gives CDR1 SEHNR, CDR2 FQNEAQ (reference sequence). The V end was cut by 5 bases, the J end by 13 bases, with 18 bases between. In nucleotides, the CDR3 is TGTGCCAGCAGCGTAGGGACTGTGGGGGGGCCCCTCCACTTT. This gives the protein CASSVGTVGGPLHF.

J is TRBJ2-5 and V is TRBV15, with unresolved D. V lost 3 bases and J 1 base, leaving 12 bases between the germline ends. This CDR3 spans 15 amino acids. Germline-derived CDR1 and CDR2 are LNHNV and YYDKDF (reference sequence). CDR3 nucleotide sequence: TGTGCCACCAGCAGTGATCAAGTTGGCCAAGAGACCCAGTACTTC. This sequence encodes CATSSDQVGQETQYF.

The chain links TRBV27 to TRBJ2-2; D may be TRBD1 or TRBD2 (5 bases each). CDR1 MNHEY and CDR2 SMNVEV come from the germline V gene (reference sequence). Trimming stripped 0 bases from V and 1 base from J, with 6 bases between. The CDR3 is 15 amino acids. CDR3 sequence reads: CASSLSGRNTGELFF. CDR3 bases: TGTGCCAGCAGTTTATCGGGACGGAACACCGGGGAGCTGTTTTTT.

The chain uses TRBV2 and TRBJ1-5; TRBD1 matches 7 bases. The germline CDR1 and CDR2 sequences are SNHLY and FYNNEI. After removal of 6 bases from V and 1 base from J, the junction contained 6 bases not matched to a gene. The CDR3 covers 15 residues. The CDR3 reads CASSRTGPSNQPQHF. The CDR3 DNA reads as TGTGCCAGCAGCAGGACAGGTCCAAGCAATCAGCCCCAGCATTTT.

CDR3 nucleotide sequence: TGTGCCAGCATCACCACTCCGAGCGCAGATACGCAGTATTTT. This sequence encodes CASITTPSADTQYF. The rearrangement links TRBV6-1 to TRBJ2-3; D is unresolved. CDR1 is MNHNS and CDR2 is SASEGT in the germline V gene. V was cut by 7 bases and J by 4 bases, with 15 bases left in between. The CDR3 spans 14 residues.

The chain couples TRBV14 to TRBJ2-5; no clear D gene. Germline assignment: CDR1 SGHDN and CDR2 FVKESK. The CDR3 totals 16 residues. V was clipped by 1 base and J by 5 bases, with 17 bases between them. The CDR3 region is CASSQALFRRYETQYF. DNA of the CDR3: TGTGCCAGCAGCCAAGCCTTATTCCGAAGATACGAGACCCAGTACTTC.

This clone has just a few counts. The V call is TRBV13, the J call TRBJ2-3; 11 nucleotides agree with TRBD1. The length of the CDR3 is 17 residues. The V and J ends lost 3 bases and 3 bases, in that order; junction bases with no gene match: 8. CDR1 and CDR2 (germline): PRHDT, FYEKMQ (reference sequence). The CDR3 region is CASSFFPDRGQTDTQYF. The CDR3 nucleotides read TGTGCCAGCAGCTTCTTCCCGGACAGGGGGCAAACAGATACGCAGTATTTT. Full variable domain (remainder filled in from reference TRBV13 and TRBJ2-3): AAGVIQSPRHLIKEKRETATLKCYPIPRHDTVYWYQQGPGQDPQFLISFYEKMQSDKGSIPDRFSAQQFSDYHSELNMSSLELGDSALYFCASSFFPDRGQTDTQYFGPGTRLTVL.

The chain couples TRBV5-4 to TRBJ1-1, with TRBD1 matching 8 bases. The CDR3 has 15 amino acids. V was pared by 2 bases and J by 1 base, with 4 bases of the junction left unmatched. The germline V gene has CDR1 SGHNT and CDR2 YYREEE (reference sequence). CDR3 sequence reads: CASSLRTGRNTEAFF. The CDR3 bases are TGTGCCAGCAGCTTAAGGACAGGGAGGAACACTGAAGCTTTCTTT.

The chain carries TRBV9 and TRBJ2-1, with 11 bases matching TRBD2. With 0 bases clipped from V and 7 bases from J, the junction kept 6 bases outside the gene matches. The CDR3 contains 16 residues. Germline CDR1 and CDR2: SGDLS and YYNGEE. CDR3 sequence (DNA): TGTGCCAGCAGCGTAGTGTCAGCTAGCGGGAGGAATGAGCAGTTCTTC. This encodes CASSVVSASGRNEQFF.

This chain connects TRBV12-5 to TRBJ2-1; 7 bases line up with TRBD1. The CDR3 sequence is 16 residues long. V gave up 4 bases and J gave up 6 bases; unmatched junction bases: 12. Germline V gene lookup returns CDR1 LGHNT and CDR2 FRNRAP. In nucleotides, the CDR3 is TGTGCTAGTGGTTCAGGACGGGACAGTCGCCCCAATGAGCAGTTCTTC. It specifies CASGSGRDSRPNEQFF.

V is TRBV18 and J is TRBJ2-7; 8 positions agree with TRBD1. The CDR3 length is 16 residues. Germline CDR1 reads KGHSH; CDR2 reads LQKENI. V was pared by 3 bases and J by 2 bases, with 9 bases of the junction left unmatched. For the CDR3, the DNA is TGTGCCAGCTCACCCTCTAGGACAGGGAGTCCCTACGAGCAGTACTTC. It yields the protein CASSPSRTGSPYEQYF.

The V gene is TRBV5-5, the J gene TRBJ2-1, with a weak D call TRBD2 (6 bases). V was cut by 0 bases and J by 3 bases, with 10 bases left in between. Germline CDR1 SGHKS, CDR2 YYEKEE (reference sequence). The CDR3 runs to 15 residues. As DNA, the CDR3 is TGTGCCAGCAGCTTGGTTCTAGCGATCTACAATGAGCAGTTCTTC. It encodes CASSLVLAIYNEQFF.

The chain links TRBV19 to TRBJ2-1; 14 bases agree with TRBD2. Per germline, CDR1 LNHDA and CDR2 SQIVND (reference sequence). J gave up 8 bases and V 4 bases, and 7 bases lay outside the gene matches. The CDR3 spans 16 residues. The CDR3 loop reads CASSTRLAGGFDEQFF. DNA of the CDR3: TGTGCCAGTAGTACACGACTAGCGGGAGGGTTCGATGAGCAGTTCTTC.

The chain joins TRBV27 to TRBJ2-5, with 7 bases matching TRBD2. Trimming removed 6 bases from V and 5 bases from J; junction bases left unmatched: 9. Germline assignment: CDR1 MNHEY and CDR2 SMNVEV (reference sequence). The CDR3 is made up of 14 amino acids. The DNA of the CDR3 is TGTGCCAGCAGCCCCTGGGAGGGAGGGGAGACCCAGTACTTC. This gives the protein CASSPWEGGETQYF.

This clone turned up a few times. CDR3 protein: CASSFWDKSYEQYF. In DNA, the CDR3 is TGTGCCAGCAGTTTCTGGGACAAGTCCTACGAGCAGTACTTC. The chain combines TRBV28 with TRBJ2-7; D may be TRBD1 (6 bases). Between the trimmed V and J ends, which lost 3 bases and 1 base, there was a span of 10 bases. From germline, CDR1 is MDHEN and CDR2 SYDVKM. CDR3 size: 14 residues.

J is TRBJ1-1 and V is TRBV21-1; no DNA check was done on the table's D call, TRBD1. TRBV21-1 is shown as a pseudogene. The CDR3 loop spans 12 amino acids. DNA for the CDR3: TGTGCCAGACGACATGGTGGCACTGAAGCTTTCTTT. Its translation is CARRHGGTEAFF.

This chain connects TRBV5-6 to TRBJ1-6, with D hard to call. Per germline, CDR1 SGHDT and CDR2 YYEEEE. Trimming removed 0 bases from V and 6 bases from J, with 4 bases in between. This CDR3 has 13 residues. CDR3 amino acids: CASSLVRNSPLHF. In nucleotides, the CDR3 is TGTGCCAGCAGCTTGGTTCGTAATTCACCCCTCCACTTT.

The J gene is TRBJ2-7, the V gene TRBV5-4; 15 nucleotides match TRBD2. Germline-derived CDR1 and CDR2 are SGHNT and YYREEE (reference sequence). With V trimmed by 4 bases and J by 3 bases, 5 bases remained unmatched. The CDR3 is 16 residues long. The CDR3 bases are TGTGCCAGCAGCGGGACTAGCGGGGGGCGGATCTACGAGCAGTACTTC. It yields the protein CASSGTSGGRIYEQYF.

The chain couples TRBV4-3 to TRBJ2-7; no reliable D call. This CDR3 contains 15 residues. Germline CDR1 and CDR2: LGHNA and YSLEER. V was cut by 0 bases and J by 1 base, with 10 bases left in between. CDR3 residues: CASSQERGESYEQYF. The CDR3 DNA reads TGCGCCAGCAGCCAAGAACGCGGCGAATCCTACGAGCAGTACTTC.

The J gene is TRBJ2-7, the V gene TRBV10-3; 7 nucleotides line up with TRBD1. This CDR3 region has 14 residues. After removal of 6 bases from V and 4 bases from J, the junction contained 9 bases not matched to a gene. The germline gives CDR1 ENHRY, CDR2 SYGVKD. The CDR3 loop reads CAIRATGVAYEQYF. The CDR3, as DNA: TGTGCCATCAGAGCAACAGGGGTGGCTTACGAGCAGTACTTC.

This rearrangement joins TRBV6-4 to TRBJ2-7, with unresolved D. The CDR3 runs 14 residues. CDR1 and CDR2 (germline): MRHNA, SNTAGT. V was cut by 4 bases and J by 3 bases, with 13 bases left in between. The chain's CDR3 is CASSVDLGFYEQYF. Here the CDR3 DNA reads TGTGCCAGCAGTGTCGACCTGGGATTCTACGAGCAGTACTTC.

This clone was counted a single time. J is TRBJ1-5 and V is TRBV19, with D unclear. The CDR3 consists of 15 residues. Germline-derived CDR1 and CDR2 are LNHDA and SQIVND (reference sequence). Trimming took off 3 bases at V and 0 bases at J, with 9 bases between the two ends. The CDR3 DNA reads as TGTGCCAGTAGTATGCTGGCGAATAGCAATCAGCCCCAGCATTTT. It codes for CASSMLANSNQPQHF.

This clone was detected only a few times. This rearrangement joins TRBV25-1 to TRBJ1-6; no reliable D call. Germline CDR1 and CDR2: MGHDK and SYGVNS. Trimming took 6 bases from V and 8 from J, leaving 11 bases between them. The CDR3 runs 13 residues. Here the CDR3 DNA reads TGTGCCAGCAGCCCTCTCGGAGATTCACCCCTCCACTTT. Protein sequence: CASSPLGDSPLHF.

This chain joins TRBV19 and TRBJ2-5; D possibly uses TRBD1 or TRBD2 (6 bases each). The CDR3 has 16 residues. CDR1 is LNHDA and CDR2 is SQIVND in the germline V gene (reference sequence). V was clipped by 7 bases and J by 1 base, with 19 bases between them. The CDR3 here is CASKGGSGFPQETQYF. CDR3 DNA: TGTGCCAGTAAGGGGGGCTCCGGGTTCCCCCAAGAGACCCAGTACTTC.

V usage is TRBV6-1 and J usage is TRBJ2-7; possible D gene TRBD1, 6 bases. V dropped 8 bases and J dropped 7 bases, with 15 bases sitting between them. There are 12 residues in the CDR3. The germline V gene encodes CDR1 MNHNS and CDR2 SASEGT. CDR3 loop: CASSDSLIEQYF. CDR3 in DNA: TGTGCCAGCTCGGACAGCCTTATAGAGCAGTACTTC.

The gene calls are TRBV7-2 and TRBJ1-1, with a possible D match to TRBD1 (5 bases). The CDR3 has 14 residues. V was trimmed by 4 bases and J by 0 bases, leaving 9 bases between them. The germline CDR1 and CDR2 sequences are SGHTA and FQGNSA. CDR3 loop: CASSSGAMNTEAFF. The DNA of the CDR3 is TGTGCCAGCAGCTCCGGGGCGATGAACACTGAAGCTTTCTTT.

This chain links TRBV5-4 with TRBJ2-1; 9 nucleotides line up with TRBD2. The germline CDR1 and CDR2 sequences are SGHNT and YYREEE (reference sequence). CDR3 length: 15 amino acids. V trimming: 4 bases; J trimming: 6 bases; junction bases outside the gene matches: 8. CDR3 sequence (DNA): TGTGCCAGCAGCCGTGGGGGACTAGCTCCCAATGAGCAGTTCTTC. Residues: CASSRGGLAPNEQFF.

The chain couples TRBV7-3 to TRBJ2-7; 7 bases map to TRBD1. V gave up 5 bases and J gave up 3 bases; unmatched junction bases: 7. The CDR3 loop spans 14 amino acids. Per the germline V gene, CDR1 is SGHTA and CDR2 is FQGTGA. For the CDR3, the DNA is TGTGCCAGCAGCCCTAGGGGGCGTAGCTACGAGCAGTACTTC. It specifies CASSPRGRSYEQYF.